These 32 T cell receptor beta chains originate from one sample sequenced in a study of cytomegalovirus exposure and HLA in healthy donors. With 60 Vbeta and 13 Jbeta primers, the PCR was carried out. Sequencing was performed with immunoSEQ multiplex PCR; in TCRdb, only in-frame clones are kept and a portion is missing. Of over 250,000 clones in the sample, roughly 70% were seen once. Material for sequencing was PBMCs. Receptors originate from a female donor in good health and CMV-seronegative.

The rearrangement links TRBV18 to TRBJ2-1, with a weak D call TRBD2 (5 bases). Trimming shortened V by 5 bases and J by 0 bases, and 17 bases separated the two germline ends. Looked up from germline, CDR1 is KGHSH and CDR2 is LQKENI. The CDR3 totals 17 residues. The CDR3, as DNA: TGTGCCAGCTCAAACTTATATTCGGGGAGCTCCTACAATGAGCAGTTCTTC. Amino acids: CASSNLYSGSSYNEQFF.

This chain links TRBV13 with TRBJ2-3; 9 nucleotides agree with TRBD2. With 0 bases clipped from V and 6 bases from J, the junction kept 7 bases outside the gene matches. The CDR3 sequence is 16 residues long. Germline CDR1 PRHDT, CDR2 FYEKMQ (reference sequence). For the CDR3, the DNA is TGTGCCAGCAGCTTAGGCCGCGCGGGAGGGGCGGATACGCAGTATTTT. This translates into CASSLGRAGGADTQYF.

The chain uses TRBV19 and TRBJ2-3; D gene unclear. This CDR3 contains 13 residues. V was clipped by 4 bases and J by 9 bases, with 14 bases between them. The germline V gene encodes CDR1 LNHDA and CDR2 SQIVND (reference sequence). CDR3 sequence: CASSTSAQVTQYF. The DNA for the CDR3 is TGTGCCAGTAGTACCTCGGCCCAGGTCACGCAGTATTTT.

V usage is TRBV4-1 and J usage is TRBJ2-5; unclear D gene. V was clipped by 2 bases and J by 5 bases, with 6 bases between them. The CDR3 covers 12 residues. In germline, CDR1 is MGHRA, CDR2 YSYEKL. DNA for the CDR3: TGCGCCAGCAGCCAACCCGAGGAGACCCAGTACTTC. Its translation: CASSQPEETQYF.

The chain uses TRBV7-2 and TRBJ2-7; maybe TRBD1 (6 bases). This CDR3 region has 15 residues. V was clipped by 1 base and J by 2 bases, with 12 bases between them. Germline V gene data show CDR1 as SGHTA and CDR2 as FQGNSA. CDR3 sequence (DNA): TGTGCCAGCAGCTTAGGGTCTCAGGGGCCCTACGAGCAGTACTTC. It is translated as CASSLGSQGPYEQYF.

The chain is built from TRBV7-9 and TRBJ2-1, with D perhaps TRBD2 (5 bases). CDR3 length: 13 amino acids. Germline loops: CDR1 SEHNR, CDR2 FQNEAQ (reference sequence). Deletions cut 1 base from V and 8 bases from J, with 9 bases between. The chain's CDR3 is CASSLENGDEQFF. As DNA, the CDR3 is TGTGCCAGCAGCTTAGAGAACGGGGATGAGCAGTTCTTC. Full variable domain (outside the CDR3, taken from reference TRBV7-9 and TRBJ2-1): DTGVSQNPRHKITKRGQNVTFRCDPISEHNRLYWYRQTLGQGPEFLTYFQNEAQLEKSRLLSDRFSAERPKGSFSTLEIQRTEQGDSAMYLCASSLENGDEQFFGPGTRLTVL.

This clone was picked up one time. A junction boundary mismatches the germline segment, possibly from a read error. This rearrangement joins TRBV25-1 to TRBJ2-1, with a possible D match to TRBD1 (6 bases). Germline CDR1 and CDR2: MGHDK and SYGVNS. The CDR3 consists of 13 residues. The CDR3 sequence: CASSGNRDTQQVF. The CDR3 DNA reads TGTGCCAGCAGTGGAAACCGGGACACTCAACAGGTCTTC. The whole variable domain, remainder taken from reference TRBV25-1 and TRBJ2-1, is EADIYQTPRYLVIGTGKKITLECSQTMGHDKMYWYQQDPGMELHLIHYSYGVNSTEKGDLSSESTVSRIRTEHFPLTLESARPSHTSQYLCASSGNRDTQQVFGPGTRLTVL.

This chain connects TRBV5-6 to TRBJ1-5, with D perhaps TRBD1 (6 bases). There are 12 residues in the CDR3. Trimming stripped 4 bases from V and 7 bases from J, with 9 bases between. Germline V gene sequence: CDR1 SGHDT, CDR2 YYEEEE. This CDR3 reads CASSIDRQPQHF. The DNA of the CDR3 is TGTGCCAGCAGCATAGACAGGCAGCCCCAGCATTTT.

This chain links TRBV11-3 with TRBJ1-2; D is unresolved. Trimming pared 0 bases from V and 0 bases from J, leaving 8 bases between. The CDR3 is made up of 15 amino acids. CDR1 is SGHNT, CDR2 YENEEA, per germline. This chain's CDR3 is CASSLESGSNYGYTF. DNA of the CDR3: TGTGCCAGCAGCTTAGAGAGCGGATCTAACTATGGCTACACCTTC.

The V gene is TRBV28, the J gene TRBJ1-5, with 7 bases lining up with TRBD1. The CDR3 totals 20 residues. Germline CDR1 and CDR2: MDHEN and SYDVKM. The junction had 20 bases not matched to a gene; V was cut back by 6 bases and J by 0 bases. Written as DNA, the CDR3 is TGTGCCAGCAGCCCACGTTTGACAGGGATCCTCGGATATAGCAATCAGCCCCAGCATTTT. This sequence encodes CASSPRLTGILGYSNQPQHF.

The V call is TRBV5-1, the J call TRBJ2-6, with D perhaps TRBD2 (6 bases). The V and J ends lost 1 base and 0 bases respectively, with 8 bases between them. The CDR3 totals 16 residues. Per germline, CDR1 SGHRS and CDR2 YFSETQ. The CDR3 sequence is CASSLYGSSGANVLTF. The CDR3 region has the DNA TGCGCCAGCAGCTTGTACGGGAGCTCTGGGGCCAACGTCCTGACTTTC.

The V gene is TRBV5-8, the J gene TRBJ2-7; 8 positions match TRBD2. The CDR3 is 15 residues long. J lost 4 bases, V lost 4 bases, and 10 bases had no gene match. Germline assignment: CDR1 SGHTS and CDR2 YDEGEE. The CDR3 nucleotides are TGTGCCAGCAGCCCCGGACTAGCCTATGGATACGAGCAGTACTTC. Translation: CASSPGLAYGYEQYF. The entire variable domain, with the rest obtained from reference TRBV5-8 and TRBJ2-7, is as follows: EAGVTQSPTHLIKTRGQQATLRCSPISGHTSVYWYQQALGLGLQFLLWYDEGEERNRGNFPPRFSGRQFPNYSSELNVNALELEDSALYLCASSPGLAYGYEQYFGPGTRLTVT.

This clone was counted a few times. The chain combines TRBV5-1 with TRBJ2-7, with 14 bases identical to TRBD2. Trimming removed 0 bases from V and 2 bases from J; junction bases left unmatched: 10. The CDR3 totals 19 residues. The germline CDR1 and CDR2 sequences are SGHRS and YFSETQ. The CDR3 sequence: CASSLDGLAGGGATYEQYF. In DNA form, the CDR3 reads TGCGCCAGCAGCTTGGATGGACTAGCGGGAGGTGGGGCCACCTACGAGCAGTACTTC. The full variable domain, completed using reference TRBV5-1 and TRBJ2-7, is KAGVTQTPRYLIKTRGQQVTLSCSPISGHRSVSWYQQTPGQGLQFLFEYFSETQRNKGNFPGRFSGRQFSNSRSEMNVSTLELGDSALYLCASSLDGLAGGGATYEQYFGPGTRLTVT.

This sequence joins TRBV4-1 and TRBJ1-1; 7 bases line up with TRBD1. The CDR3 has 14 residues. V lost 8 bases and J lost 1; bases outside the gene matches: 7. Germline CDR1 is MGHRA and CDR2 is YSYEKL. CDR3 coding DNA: TGCGCCAGCGGGGACAGATCCCCGAACACTGAAGCTTTCTTT. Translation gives CASGDRSPNTEAFF.

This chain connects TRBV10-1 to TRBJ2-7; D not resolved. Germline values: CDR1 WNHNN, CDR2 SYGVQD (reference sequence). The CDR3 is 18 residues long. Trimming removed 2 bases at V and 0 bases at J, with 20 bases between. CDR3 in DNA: TGCGCCAGCAGTGAGGATGACCCTGGCCCAGGAAACTCCTACGAGCAGTACTTC. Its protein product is CASSEDDPGPGNSYEQYF.

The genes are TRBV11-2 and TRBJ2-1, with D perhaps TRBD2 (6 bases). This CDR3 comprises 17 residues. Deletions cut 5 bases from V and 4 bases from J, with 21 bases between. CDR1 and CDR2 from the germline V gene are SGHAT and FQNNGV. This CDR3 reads CASSPTVPGTQYNEQFF. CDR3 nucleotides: TGTGCCAGCAGCCCCACCGTCCCCGGGACTCAATACAATGAGCAGTTCTTC.

The CDR3 region is CASSLRGPTEAFF. CDR3 nucleotides: TGTGCCAGCAGCTTGAGAGGGCCCACTGAAGCTTTCTTT. The chain is built from TRBV5-6 and TRBJ1-1; no firm D call. Deletions cut 1 base from V and 4 bases from J, with 8 bases between. Germline V gives CDR1 SGHDT, CDR2 YYEEEE. This CDR3 contains 13 residues.

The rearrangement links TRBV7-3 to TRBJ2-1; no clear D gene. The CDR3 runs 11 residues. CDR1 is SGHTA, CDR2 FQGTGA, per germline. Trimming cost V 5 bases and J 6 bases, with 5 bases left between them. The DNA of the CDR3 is TGTGCCAGCAGCCTGAGCAATGAGCAGTTCTTC. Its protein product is CASSLSNEQFF. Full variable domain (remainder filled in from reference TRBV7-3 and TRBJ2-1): GAGVSQTPSNKVTEKGKYVELRCDPISGHTALYWYRQSLGQGPEFLIYFQGTGAADDSGLPNDRFFAVRPEGSVSTLKIQRTERGDSAVYLCASSLSNEQFFGPGTRLTVL.

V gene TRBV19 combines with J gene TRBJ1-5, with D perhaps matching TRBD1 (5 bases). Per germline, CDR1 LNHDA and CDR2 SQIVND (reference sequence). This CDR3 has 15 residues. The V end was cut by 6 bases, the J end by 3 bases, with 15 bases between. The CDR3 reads CASRIKGVFNQPQHF. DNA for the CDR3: TGTGCCAGTAGAATTAAAGGGGTATTCAATCAGCCCCAGCATTTT.

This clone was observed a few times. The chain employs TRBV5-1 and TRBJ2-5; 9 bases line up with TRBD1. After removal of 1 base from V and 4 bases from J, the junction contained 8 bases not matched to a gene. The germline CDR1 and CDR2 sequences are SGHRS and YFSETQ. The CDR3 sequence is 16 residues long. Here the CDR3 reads CASSLRTGVEGETQYF. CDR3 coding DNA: TGCGCCAGCAGCTTGCGGACAGGGGTGGAGGGAGAGACCCAGTACTTC.

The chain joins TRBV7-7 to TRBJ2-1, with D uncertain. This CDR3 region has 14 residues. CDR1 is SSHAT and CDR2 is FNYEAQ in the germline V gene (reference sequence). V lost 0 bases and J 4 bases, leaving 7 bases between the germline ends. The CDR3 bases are TGTGCCAGCAGCTTAGCGTCCGGGTACAATGAGCAGTTCTTC. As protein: CASSLASGYNEQFF.

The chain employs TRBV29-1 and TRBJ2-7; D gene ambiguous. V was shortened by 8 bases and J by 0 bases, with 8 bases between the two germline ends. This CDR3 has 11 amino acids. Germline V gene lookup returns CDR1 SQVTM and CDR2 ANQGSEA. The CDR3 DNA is TGCAGCTTCCTTAGCTCCTACGAGCAGTACTTC. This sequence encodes CSFLSSYEQYF.

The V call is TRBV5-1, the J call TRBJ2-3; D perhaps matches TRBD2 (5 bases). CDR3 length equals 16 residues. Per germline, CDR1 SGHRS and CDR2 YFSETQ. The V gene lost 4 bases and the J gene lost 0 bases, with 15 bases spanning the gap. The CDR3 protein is CASSRNVGGSTDTQYF. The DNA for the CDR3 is TGCGCCAGCAGCAGAAACGTCGGCGGGAGCACAGATACGCAGTATTTT.

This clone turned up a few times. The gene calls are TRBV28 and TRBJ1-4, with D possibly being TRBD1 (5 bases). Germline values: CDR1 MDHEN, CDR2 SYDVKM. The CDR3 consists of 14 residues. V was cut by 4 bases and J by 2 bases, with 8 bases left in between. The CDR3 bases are TGTGCCAGCAGTTCAGGGTTGACTAATGAAAAACTGTTTTTT. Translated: CASSSGLTNEKLFF.

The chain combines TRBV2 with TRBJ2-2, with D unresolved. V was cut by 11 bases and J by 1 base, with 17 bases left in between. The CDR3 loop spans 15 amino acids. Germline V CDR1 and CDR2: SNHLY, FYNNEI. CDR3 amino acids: CASALGVLNTGELFF. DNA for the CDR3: TGTGCCTCAGCGTTAGGAGTTTTGAACACCGGGGAGCTGTTTTTT.

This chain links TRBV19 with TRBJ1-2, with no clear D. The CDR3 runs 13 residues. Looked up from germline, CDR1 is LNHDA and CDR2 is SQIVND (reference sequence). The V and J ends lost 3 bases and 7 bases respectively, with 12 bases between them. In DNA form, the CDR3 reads TGTGCCAGTAGTATCGTCGGGGTCGGTGGCTACACCTTC. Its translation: CASSIVGVGGYTF.

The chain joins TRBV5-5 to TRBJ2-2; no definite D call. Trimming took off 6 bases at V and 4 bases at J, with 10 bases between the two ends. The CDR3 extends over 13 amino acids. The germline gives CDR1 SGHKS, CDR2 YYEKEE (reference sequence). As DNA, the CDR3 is TGTGCCAGCATTTTATCCCGCACCGGGGAGCTGTTTTTT. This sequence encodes CASILSRTGELFF.

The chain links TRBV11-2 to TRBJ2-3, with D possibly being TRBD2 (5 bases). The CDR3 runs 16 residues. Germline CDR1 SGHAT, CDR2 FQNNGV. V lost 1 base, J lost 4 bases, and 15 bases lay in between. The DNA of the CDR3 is TGTGCCAGCAGCTTAGCCGCTGGACTCCCTTCAGATACGCAGTATTTT. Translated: CASSLAAGLPSDTQYF.

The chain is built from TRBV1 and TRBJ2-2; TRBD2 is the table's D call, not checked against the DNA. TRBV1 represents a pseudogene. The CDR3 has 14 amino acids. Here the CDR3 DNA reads TGCACCAGCAGCCAAGCGGGTGGGACCGGGGAGCTGTTTTTT. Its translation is CTSSQAGGTGELFF.

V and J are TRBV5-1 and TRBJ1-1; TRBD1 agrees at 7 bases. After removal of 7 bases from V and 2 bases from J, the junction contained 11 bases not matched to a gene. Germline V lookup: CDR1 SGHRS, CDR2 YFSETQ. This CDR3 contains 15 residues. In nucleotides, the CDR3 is TGCGCCAGCGCCTCCGCGACAGGGCTCAACACTGAAGCTTTCTTT. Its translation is CASASATGLNTEAFF. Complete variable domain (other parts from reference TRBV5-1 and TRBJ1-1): KAGVTQTPRYLIKTRGQQVTLSCSPISGHRSVSWYQQTPGQGLQFLFEYFSETQRNKGNFPGRFSGRQFSNSRSEMNVSTLELGDSALYLCASASATGLNTEAFFGQGTRLTVV.

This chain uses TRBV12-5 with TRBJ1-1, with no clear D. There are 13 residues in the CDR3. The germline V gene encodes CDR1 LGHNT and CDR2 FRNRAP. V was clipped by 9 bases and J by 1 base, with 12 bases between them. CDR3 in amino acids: CASDDRGNTEAFF. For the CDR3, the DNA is TGTGCTAGCGACGACCGAGGGAACACTGAAGCTTTCTTT.

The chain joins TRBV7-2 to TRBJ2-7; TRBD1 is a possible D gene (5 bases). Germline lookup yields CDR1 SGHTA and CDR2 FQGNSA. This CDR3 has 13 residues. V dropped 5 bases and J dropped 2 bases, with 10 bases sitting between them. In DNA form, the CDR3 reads TGTGCCAGCAGCCTCAGGGATCCCTACGAGCAGTACTTC. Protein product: CASSLRDPYEQYF.